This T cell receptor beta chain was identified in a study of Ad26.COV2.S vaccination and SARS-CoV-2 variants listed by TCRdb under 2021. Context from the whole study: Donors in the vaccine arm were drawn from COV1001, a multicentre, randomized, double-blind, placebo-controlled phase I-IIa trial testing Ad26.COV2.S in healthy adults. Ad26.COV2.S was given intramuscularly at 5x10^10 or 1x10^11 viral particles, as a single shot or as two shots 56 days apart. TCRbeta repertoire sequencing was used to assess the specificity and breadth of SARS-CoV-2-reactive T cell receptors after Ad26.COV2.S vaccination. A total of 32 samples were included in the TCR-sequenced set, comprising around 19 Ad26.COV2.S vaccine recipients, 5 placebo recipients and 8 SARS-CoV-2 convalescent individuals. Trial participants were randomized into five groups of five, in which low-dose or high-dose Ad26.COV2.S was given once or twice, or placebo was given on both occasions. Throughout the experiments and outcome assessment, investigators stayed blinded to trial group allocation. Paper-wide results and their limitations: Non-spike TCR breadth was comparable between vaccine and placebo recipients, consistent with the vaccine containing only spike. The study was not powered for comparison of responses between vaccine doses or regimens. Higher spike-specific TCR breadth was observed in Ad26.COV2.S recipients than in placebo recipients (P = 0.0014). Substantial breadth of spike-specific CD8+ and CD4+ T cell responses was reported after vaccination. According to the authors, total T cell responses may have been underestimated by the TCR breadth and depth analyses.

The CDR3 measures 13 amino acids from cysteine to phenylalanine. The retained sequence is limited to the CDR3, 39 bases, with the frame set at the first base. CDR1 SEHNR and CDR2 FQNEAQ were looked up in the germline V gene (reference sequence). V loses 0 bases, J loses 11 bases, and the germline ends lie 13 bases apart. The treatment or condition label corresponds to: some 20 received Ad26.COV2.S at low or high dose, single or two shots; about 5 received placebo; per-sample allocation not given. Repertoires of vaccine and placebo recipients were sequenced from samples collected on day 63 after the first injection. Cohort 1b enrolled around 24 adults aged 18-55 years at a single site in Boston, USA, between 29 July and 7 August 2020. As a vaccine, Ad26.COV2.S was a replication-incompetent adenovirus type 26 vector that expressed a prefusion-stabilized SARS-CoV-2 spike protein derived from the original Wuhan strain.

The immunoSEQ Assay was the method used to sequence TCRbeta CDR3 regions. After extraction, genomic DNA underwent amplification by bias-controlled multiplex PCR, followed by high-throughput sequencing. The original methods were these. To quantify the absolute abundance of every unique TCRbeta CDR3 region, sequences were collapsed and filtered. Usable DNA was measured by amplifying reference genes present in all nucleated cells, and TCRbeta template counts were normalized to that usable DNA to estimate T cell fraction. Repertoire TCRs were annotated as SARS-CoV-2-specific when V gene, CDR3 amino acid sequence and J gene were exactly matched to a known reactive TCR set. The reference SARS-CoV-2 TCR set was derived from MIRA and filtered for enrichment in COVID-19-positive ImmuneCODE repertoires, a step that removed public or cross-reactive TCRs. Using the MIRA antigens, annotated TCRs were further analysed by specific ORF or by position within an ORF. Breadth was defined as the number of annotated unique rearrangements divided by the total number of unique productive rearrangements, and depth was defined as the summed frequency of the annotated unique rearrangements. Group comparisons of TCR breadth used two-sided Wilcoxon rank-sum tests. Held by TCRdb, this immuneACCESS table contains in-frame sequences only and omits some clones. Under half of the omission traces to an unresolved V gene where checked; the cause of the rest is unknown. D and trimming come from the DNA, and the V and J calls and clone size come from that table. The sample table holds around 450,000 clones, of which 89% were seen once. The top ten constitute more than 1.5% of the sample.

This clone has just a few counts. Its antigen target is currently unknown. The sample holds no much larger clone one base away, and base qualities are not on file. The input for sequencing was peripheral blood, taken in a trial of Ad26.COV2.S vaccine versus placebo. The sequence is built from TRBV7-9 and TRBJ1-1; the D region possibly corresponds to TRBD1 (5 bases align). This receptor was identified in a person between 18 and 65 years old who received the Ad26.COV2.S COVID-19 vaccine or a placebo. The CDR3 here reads CASSLAQGDYAFF. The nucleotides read TGTGCCAGCAGCTTAGCGCAGGGTGACTACGCTTTCTTT.